This is a list of T cell receptor beta chains from one sample in a study of blood T cell repertoires in COVID-19. The protocol was immunoSEQ multiplex PCR, while the TCRdb copy is restricted to in-frame clones and leaves out a portion. The sample has about 88,000 clones; about 88% are singletons. The sample was peripheral blood. Receptors were obtained from a woman of 80 years or more with acute or convalescent COVID-19. CDR3s include the opening cysteine and the closing phenylalanine or tryptophan. Each record gives: J gene, clone size, D gene, V gene, CDR3 protein, CDR3 DNA. A D gene is named only where the DNA matches it firmly. Clone size is not always given. Where it is, it says once, few, many or a class for expanded clones.

j_call: TRBJ1-1; clone_size: NA; d_call: NA; v_call: TRBV6-2/TRBV6-3; cdr3_aa: CASSPQQGAEAFF; cdr3_nt: TGTGCCAGCAGTCCCCAACAGGGCGCTGAAGCTTTCTTT
j_call: TRBJ1-2; clone_size: NA; d_call: TRBD1; v_call: TRBV19; cdr3_aa: CASTIGQGATGYTF; cdr3_nt: TGTGCCAGTACCATCGGACAGGGGGCGACTGGCTACACCTTC
j_call: TRBJ2-7; clone_size: once; d_call: TRBD1; v_call: TRBV7-3; cdr3_aa: CASSRDRGNEQYF; cdr3_nt: TGTGCCAGCAGCCGGGACAGGGGAAACGAGCAGTACTTC
j_call: TRBJ2-2; clone_size: NA; d_call: NA; v_call: TRBV7-2; cdr3_aa: CASSLRRSGGLFF; cdr3_nt: TGTGCCAGCAGCTTACGACGGTCGGGTGGGCTGTTTTTT
j_call: TRBJ1-2; clone_size: NA; d_call: TRBD1; v_call: TRBV6-2/TRBV6-3; cdr3_aa: CASSYYGPGQGKIGYTF; cdr3_nt: TGTGCCAGCAGTTACTATGGACCGGGACAGGGAAAAATCGGCTACACCTTC
j_call: TRBJ2-5; clone_size: NA; d_call: NA; v_call: TRBV6-5; cdr3_aa: CASRRTVQETQYF; cdr3_nt: TGTGCCAGCAGGAGGACAGTCCAAGAGACCCAGTACTTC
j_call: TRBJ1-3; clone_size: NA; d_call: NA; v_call: TRBV10-3; cdr3_aa: CAISESIVRPGNTIYF; cdr3_nt: TGTGCCATCAGTGAGTCTATAGTCCGTCCGGGTAACACCATATATTTT
j_call: TRBJ2-4; clone_size: NA; d_call: NA; v_call: TRBV12-3/TRBV12-4; cdr3_aa: CASSFRQLDIQYF; cdr3_nt: TGTGCCAGCAGTTTCAGACAGTTAGACATTCAGTACTTC
j_call: TRBJ2-4; clone_size: NA; d_call: TRBD2; v_call: TRBV5-6; cdr3_aa: CASSKAGGSTKNIQYF; cdr3_nt: TGTGCCAGCAGCAAAGCGGGGGGGTCGACCAAAAACATTCAGTACTTC
j_call: TRBJ2-1; clone_size: NA; d_call: NA; v_call: TRBV7-2; cdr3_aa: CASSLGGGNEQFF; cdr3_nt: TGTGCCAGCAGCTTGGGAGGAGGAAATGAGCAGTTCTTC
j_call: TRBJ2-4; clone_size: NA; d_call: NA; v_call: TRBV19; cdr3_aa: CASSLQGRAKNIQYF; cdr3_nt: TGTGCCAGTAGTTTACAGGGAAGGGCCAAAAACATTCAGTACTTC
j_call: TRBJ1-2; clone_size: few; d_call: NA; v_call: TRBV13; cdr3_aa: CASSLEGGSYGYTF; cdr3_nt: TGTGCCAGCAGCTTAGAGGGAGGTTCCTATGGCTACACCTTC
j_call: TRBJ2-7; clone_size: few; d_call: TRBD2; v_call: TRBV28; cdr3_aa: CASSLGLAEGAYEQYF; cdr3_nt: TGTGCCAGCAGTTTAGGACTAGCGGAGGGCGCCTACGAGCAGTACTTC
j_call: TRBJ2-5; clone_size: once; d_call: TRBD2; v_call: TRBV6-6; cdr3_aa: CASALKSGSRETQYF; cdr3_nt: TGTGCCAGCGCCCTAAAGAGCGGGAGTCGGGAGACCCAGTACTTC
j_call: TRBJ2-4; clone_size: NA; d_call: TRBD2; v_call: TRBV7-6; cdr3_aa: CASSLGTSENIQYF; cdr3_nt: TGTGCCAGCAGCTTAGGGACTAGCGAAAACATTCAGTACTTC
j_call: TRBJ1-2; clone_size: NA; d_call: NA; v_call: TRBV19; cdr3_aa: CASSMGEDYGYTF; cdr3_nt: TGTGCCAGTAGTATGGGAGAAGACTATGGCTACACCTTC
j_call: TRBJ1-2; clone_size: NA; d_call: NA; v_call: TRBV21-1; cdr3_aa: CASSVMARTGDALYGYTF; cdr3_nt: TGTGCCAGCAGCGTCATGGCACGGACAGGGGATGCCCTCTATGGCTACACCTTC
j_call: TRBJ1-2; clone_size: NA; d_call: TRBD1; v_call: TRBV7-3; cdr3_aa: CASSPYPGGNGYTF; cdr3_nt: TGTGCCAGCAGCCCCTATCCAGGGGGGAATGGCTACACCTTC
j_call: TRBJ1-2; clone_size: NA; d_call: TRBD1; v_call: TRBV19; cdr3_aa: CASSTGGQGYDGYTF; cdr3_nt: TGTGCCAGTAGTACGGGAGGACAGGGGTACGATGGCTACACCTTC